The TCR beta chain under discussion was sequenced for a study of CD8+CD57+ T cells in acquired aplastic anemia. A note on this clonotype: No antigen is known for it. The conserved phenylalanine or tryptophan is not found at the CDR3 terminus, so this likely reflects a read error. The DNA is left out, because the CDR3 cannot be placed on it with certainty; the CDR3 is given as TCRdb lists it.

Overall study findings and caveats: Significant differences in CD8+ Simpson's diversity were not observed between patients and controls. Overlap between patients and controls comprised about 30 CD8+ CDR3 sequences.

An expansion of CD8+CD57+ cells by flow cytometry had been shown in patients chosen for sequencing. Every patient was diagnosed with severe acquired aplastic anemia. The study sampled blood from patients who had received no therapy. Both TCR beta VDJ combination and CDR3 sequence profiling were carried out. Genomic DNA was the template for this profiling. TCRdb re-derived calls from the reads in MiXCR, one entry per CDR3 protein. The table shows 260,000 or so distinct CDR3 sequences, with roughly 80% occurring only once. Sequencing was performed on sorted CD4+, CD8+, or CD8+CD57+ T cells (not recorded which) from PBMCs. The receptor was derived from a human donor with aplastic anemia.

The CDR3 loop is CASSVAGSHEKQY. The chain employs TRBV7-2 and TRBJ2-1; the D segment call TRBD2 is taken from the table without a DNA check. The CDR3 sequence runs 13 residues, both termini included. CDR1 is SGHTA, CDR2 FQGNSA, per germline.